What follows are 17 T cell receptor beta chains derived from one specimen sequenced in a study of patients and donors after allogeneic stem cell transplantation. In TCRdb, the RT-PCR reads were re-called with MiXCR into one record per CDR3 protein. The profile shows over 400,000 distinct CDR3 sequences, around 16% of them singletons. Sequenced: blood, either unsorted or a sorted T cell fraction (not recorded which). The receptors come from a human donor who was either an allogeneic HSCT recipient or a stem cell or donor lymphocyte infusion donor (not recorded which). It is not recorded whose cells these are; they may come from a transplant donor.

The CDR3 region has the DNA TGCAGTGCCCTATTTAGGGCCCCCTACGAGCAGTACTTC. Translated: CSALFRAPYEQYF. The chain carries TRBV20-1 and TRBJ2-7; no definite D call. Trimming shortened V by 6 bases and J by 2 bases, and 14 bases separated the two germline ends. This CDR3 contains 13 residues. CDR1 and CDR2 (germline): DFQATT, SNEGSKA (reference sequence).

This clonotype has a handful of counts. V and J are TRBV25-1 and TRBJ2-1; no clear D gene. Germline loops: CDR1 MGHDK, CDR2 SYGVNS. V gave up 1 base and J gave up 5 bases, with 12 bases separating them. The CDR3 length is 15 residues. CDR3 region: CASSESRGRDNEQFF. As DNA, the CDR3 is TGTGCCAGCAGTGAATCCCGAGGCCGAGACAATGAGCAGTTCTTC.

This clonotype was seen only a few times. The rearrangement uses TRBV3-1 and TRBJ2-7; 9 positions match TRBD2. The V segment lost 2 bases and the J segment 1 base; nucleotides outside the gene matches: 3. The length of the CDR3 is 15 residues. Germline CDR1 and CDR2: LGHDT and YNNKEL (reference sequence). The CDR3 loop reads CASSQLGLASYEQYF. The CDR3 coding sequence is TGTGCCAGCAGCCAACTGGGACTAGCTTCCTACGAGCAGTACTTC.

Ten or more counts support this clonotype. This chain joins TRBV4-2 and TRBJ2-7; possibly TRBD2 for D (5 bases). Germline CDR1 reads LGHNA; CDR2 reads YNFKEQ. Trimming removed 3 bases at V and 6 bases at J, with 9 bases between. The CDR3 covers 12 residues. Here the CDR3 DNA reads TGTGCCAGCAGCCAGGGAGTCGGCGAGCAGTACTTC. Residues: CASSQGVGEQYF.

This clonotype was recorded a few times. The J gene is TRBJ1-4, the V gene TRBV7-8; D unclear. V was cut by 0 bases and J by 6 bases, with 11 bases left in between. The germline V gene encodes CDR1 SGHVS and CDR2 FQNEAQ. CDR3 length: 15 amino acids. In DNA, the CDR3 is TGTGCCAGCAGCTTAGCTGAGAGGGTTGATGAAAAACTGTTTTTT. Its protein is CASSLAERVDEKLFF. Looking up the rest from reference TRBV7-8 and TRBJ1-4 gives the full variable domain: GAGVSQSPRYKVAKRGQDVALRCDPISGHVSLFWYQQALGQGPEFLTYFQNEAQLDKSGLPSDRFFAERPEGSVSTLKIQRTQQEDSAVYLCASSLAERVDEKLFFGSGTQLSVL.

At least ten counts were recorded for this clonotype. The chain is built from TRBV5-6 and TRBJ2-3; D remains ambiguous. This CDR3 has 13 residues. The V gene lost 2 bases and the J gene lost 1 base, with 5 bases spanning the gap. Germline V gene lookup returns CDR1 SGHDT and CDR2 YYEEEE. The CDR3 sequence: CASSFRRTDTQYF. The CDR3, as DNA: TGTGCCAGCAGCTTCCGGCGCACAGATACGCAGTATTTT.

The chain combines TRBV6-4 with TRBJ2-1; 9 nucleotides match TRBD1. V was clipped by 10 bases and J by 3 bases; unmatched bases: 7. This CDR3 contains 14 residues. In germline, CDR1 is MRHNA, CDR2 SNTAGT. Here the CDR3 reads CATKGQGHYNEQFF. In DNA form, the CDR3 reads TGTGCCACCAAGGGACAGGGACACTACAATGAGCAGTTCTTC.

The V call is TRBV11-1, the J call TRBJ2-1; TRBD1 is a possible D gene (5 bases). The CDR3 is made up of 15 amino acids. Germline values: CDR1 SGHAT, CDR2 FQDESV (reference sequence). V was cut by 5 bases and J by 2 bases, with 13 bases left in between. The CDR3 reads CASSLSQGTYNEQFF. The CDR3 DNA reads as TGTGCCAGCAGCCTGAGCCAGGGTACCTACAATGAGCAGTTCTTC.

The chain is built from TRBV10-3 and TRBJ2-7, with a possible D match to TRBD1 (6 bases). The CDR3 loop spans 14 amino acids. Germline V gives CDR1 ENHRY, CDR2 SYGVKD. The V gene lost 6 bases and the J gene lost 5 bases, with 17 bases spanning the gap. This chain's CDR3 is CAIRGRDNGNEQYF. The CDR3 DNA reads TGTGCCATCAGAGGCAGGGACAACGGGAACGAGCAGTACTTC.

This clonotype was counted between two and nine times. V usage is TRBV7-2 and J usage is TRBJ2-7; a possible D gene is TRBD1 (5 bases). CDR1 SGHTA and CDR2 FQGNSA come from the germline V gene. CDR3 length: 14 residues. V shed 1 base and J shed 3 bases, with 10 bases lying between them. The CDR3 spells CASSLEQEFYEQYF. The CDR3 DNA reads as TGTGCCAGCAGCTTAGAACAGGAATTCTACGAGCAGTACTTC.

The gene calls are TRBV20-1 and TRBJ2-6; no clear D gene. The CDR3 runs 14 residues. The germline gives CDR1 DFQATT, CDR2 SNEGSKA (reference sequence). V lost 3 bases and J 1 base, leaving 7 bases between the germline ends. The CDR3 DNA reads as TGCAGTGCTAGGTTCGATTCTGGGGCCAACGTCCTGACTTTC. It encodes CSARFDSGANVLTF.

This clonotype was counted a few times. The chain couples TRBV5-1 to TRBJ1-5; D is ambiguous. Trimming removed 0 bases from V and 0 bases from J, with 7 bases in between. The CDR3 is 15 residues long. Germline V gives CDR1 SGHRS, CDR2 YFSETQ. CDR3: CASSLDGISNQPQHF. The CDR3, as DNA: TGCGCCAGCAGCTTGGACGGGATTAGCAATCAGCCCCAGCATTTT.

This clonotype was found many times. V and J are TRBV5-1 and TRBJ1-1; D not resolved. The V end was cut by 3 bases, the J end by 1 base, with 10 bases between. CDR3 length: 14 residues. CDR1 and CDR2 (germline): SGHRS, YFSETQ. The CDR3 region is CASSSRTANTEAFF. Here the CDR3 DNA reads TGCGCCAGCAGCTCGCGGACGGCGAACACTGAAGCTTTCTTT.

This clonotype has a handful of counts. The chain uses TRBV12-3 or TRBV12-4 and TRBJ2-1; tentative D call: TRBD1 (6 bases). Trimming cost V 1 base and J 7 bases, with 14 bases left between them. The CDR3 is 15 residues long. CDR3 DNA sequence: TGTGCCAGCAGTTTAGAGGGGGAGATGAATAATGAGCAGTTCTTC. Its translation is CASSLEGEMNNEQFF.

To note about this clonotype: It may be a read error: a sequence one base away is much more abundant. This chain's CDR3 is CASSIGASSYNKQFF. CDR3 DNA sequence: TGCGCCAGCAGCATCGGGGCTAGCTCCTACAATAAGCAGTTCTTC. The chain employs TRBV5-1 and TRBJ2-1, with D perhaps given as TRBD1 or TRBD2 (5 bases each). CDR3 length equals 15 residues. Germline CDR1 and CDR2: SGHRS and YFSETQ.

This chain connects TRBV6-1 to TRBJ1-3, with D possibly being TRBD1 (5 bases). Germline CDR1 and CDR2: MNHNS and SASEGT. This CDR3 comprises 13 residues. V was shortened by 7 bases and J by 2 bases, with 9 bases between the two germline ends. CDR3: CASTRGPGNTIYF. The CDR3 DNA sequence: TGTGCCAGCACAAGGGGTCCTGGAAACACCATATATTTT.

The chain combines TRBV5-6 with TRBJ1-6; the match to TRBD1 covers 10 bases. The CDR3 runs 16 residues. The germline CDR1 and CDR2 sequences are SGHDT and YYEEEE. J was trimmed by 10 bases and V by 4 bases; bases with no gene match: 11. The CDR3 DNA is TGTGCCAGCAGCAGAAGACAGGGGGCGAGCGGGTCACCCCTCCACTTT. This gives the protein CASSRRQGASGSPLHF.